This TCR beta chain stems from a study of T cells after yellow fever vaccination. Study-wide findings and caveats: Reappearance after the booster was observed for most primary-vaccination clones (roughly 96% CD4, about 86% CD8).

A remark on this clonotype: Its antigen is unidentified.

TCRdb independently ran MiXCR on the 5' RACE reads; one entry per CDR3 protein. There are hundreds of thousands of distinct CDR3 sequences in the sample; approximately 3.8% occur only once, and roughly a quarter lies in the top ten. The CDR3 is 16 residues long. The ends were cut back, 4 bases at V and 3 bases at J, with 18 bases in the middle. CDR1 and CDR2 from the germline V gene are MGHRA and YSYEKL. The sequencing here drew on PBMCs, taken on the day of the yellow fever booster vaccination. This TCR derives from a man between 18 and 29 years old who received the YFV17D yellow fever vaccine. This sequence joins TRBV4-1 and TRBJ1-2; TRBD1 is a possible D gene (6 bases). CDR3 protein: CASSLRAGEIYYGYTF. CDR3 DNA sequence: TGCGCCAGCAGCCTCAGGGCAGGGGAAATATACTATGGCTACACCTTC.